This passage covers 20 T cell receptor beta chains from one sample sequenced in a study of T cell responses to AZD1222 COVID-19 vaccine. Data came from immunoSEQ multiplex PCR; TCRdb stores just in-frame clones and leaves some out. The table has some 150,000 clones, about 92% seen once. The source was peripheral blood, collected 28 days after the second AZD1222 dose. These receptors came from an adult who received the AZD1222 COVID-19 vaccine.

The rearrangement joins TRBV12-3 or TRBV12-4 to TRBJ2-7; 8 bases match TRBD2. The CDR3 runs 13 residues. V shed 7 bases, J shed 4 bases, and the junction held 6 bases outside the gene matches. The CDR3 region is CASKLSGAYEQYF. CDR3 DNA sequence: TGTGCCAGCAAACTTAGCGGGGCTTACGAGCAGTACTTC.

This clone was seen a single time. This chain joins TRBV28 and TRBJ2-3, with D possibly being TRBD1 (6 bases). CDR1 and CDR2 (germline): MDHEN, SYDVKM. CDR3 length: 11 residues. V was trimmed by 8 bases and J by 6 bases, leaving 9 bases between them. The CDR3 is CASPTGDTQYF. In nucleotides, the CDR3 is TGTGCCAGCCCCACAGGGGATACGCAGTATTTT.

This rearrangement joins TRBV19 to TRBJ2-1; D assignment may be TRBD1 or TRBD2 (6 bases each). V lost 0 bases and J 6 bases, leaving 18 bases between the germline ends. Germline V CDR1 and CDR2: LNHDA, SQIVND (reference sequence). This CDR3 comprises 17 residues. The CDR3 region has the DNA TGTGCCAGTAGTATAGAGGGGGCGGGATTAGGTCTCAATGAGCAGTTCTTC. Its protein product is CASSIEGAGLGLNEQFF.

This rearrangement joins TRBV7-2 to TRBJ1-2; D gene ambiguous. The germline V and J ends were trimmed by 3 bases and 5 bases, with 7 bases remaining between them. Germline values: CDR1 SGHTA, CDR2 FQGNSA. The CDR3 has 12 residues. In DNA, the CDR3 is TGTGCCAGCAGCTTTGAGATTTATGGCTACACCTTC. This sequence encodes CASSFEIYGYTF.

This rearrangement joins TRBV15 to TRBJ2-2; D tentatively fits TRBD1 or TRBD2 (5 bases each). This CDR3 has 16 residues. Germline V lookup: CDR1 LNHNV, CDR2 YYDKDF (reference sequence). Trimming removed 5 bases at V and 3 bases at J, with 16 bases between. The CDR3 sequence: CATSGQGLRDTGELFF. The CDR3 DNA reads as TGTGCCACCAGCGGGCAGGGTTTGAGGGACACCGGGGAGCTGTTTTTT.

V and J are TRBV2 and TRBJ1-5; 7 bases are a match to TRBD1. The V gene end was trimmed by 7 bases and the J gene end by 5 bases; junction bases not matched to a gene: 5. Germline V gene data show CDR1 as SNHLY and CDR2 as FYNNEI. The CDR3 covers 13 residues. This CDR3 is CASNGQVYQPQHF. CDR3 nucleotide sequence: TGTGCCAGCAATGGACAGGTATATCAGCCCCAGCATTTT. Complete variable domain (other parts from reference TRBV2 and TRBJ1-5): EPEVTQTPSHQVTQMGQEVILRCVPISNHLYFYWYRQILGQKVEFLVSFYNNEISEKSEIFDDQFSVERPDGSNFTLKIRSTKLEDSAMYFCASNGQVYQPQHFGDGTRLSIL.

This chain connects TRBV4-1 to TRBJ2-6; D tentatively fits TRBD1 or TRBD2 (5 bases each). Germline CDR1 is MGHRA and CDR2 is YSYEKL. The CDR3 is made up of 18 amino acids. The ends were cut back, 0 bases at V and 4 bases at J, with 16 bases in the middle. As DNA, the CDR3 is TGCGCCAGCAGCCAAGAATTGAGGGGAAAATCCGGGGCCAACGTCCTGACTTTC. As protein: CASSQELRGKSGANVLTF.

The J gene is TRBJ1-1, the V gene TRBV5-4; D unresolved. Trimming took 0 bases from V and 0 from J, leaving 9 bases between them. The germline gives CDR1 SGHNT, CDR2 YYREEE (reference sequence). The CDR3 contains 15 residues. DNA for the CDR3: TGTGCCAGCAGCTTGGACGGGGTGATGAACACTGAAGCTTTCTTT. Translating gives CASSLDGVMNTEAFF.

In its sample, this clone was seen once. The chain links TRBV4-3 to TRBJ1-2; D remains ambiguous. The CDR3 runs to 13 residues. The germline V gene has CDR1 LGHNA and CDR2 YSLEER. V dropped 4 bases and J dropped 4 bases, with 10 bases sitting between them. CDR3 DNA sequence: TGCGCCAGCAGCCCGGGTCGCCGCTATGGCTACACCTTC. It translates to CASSPGRRYGYTF.

Regarding this clone: The junction departs from germline at one end; a sequencing error may be responsible. This rearrangement joins TRBV6-6 to TRBJ2-3; D is ambiguous. The CDR3 loop spans 11 amino acids. Germline CDR1 MNHNY, CDR2 SVGAGI (reference sequence). This chain's CDR3 is CASSYLDRQYF. The CDR3 DNA sequence: TGTGCCAGCAGTTACTTAGATAGGCAGTATTTT.

The rearrangement links TRBV7-2 to TRBJ2-2; 15 bases fit TRBD2. Germline trimming cut 4 bases from V and 7 bases from J; bases unmatched to any gene: 4. CDR1 is SGHTA, CDR2 FQGNSA, per germline. The CDR3 extends over 16 amino acids. This chain's CDR3 is CASSSPGLAGGGELFF. CDR3 nucleotide sequence: TGTGCCAGCAGCTCCCCGGGACTAGCGGGAGGCGGGGAGCTGTTTTTT.

The chain uses TRBV27 and TRBJ1-1, with TRBD1 as a possible D gene (5 bases). The CDR3 is 16 amino acids. Germline CDR1 is MNHEY and CDR2 is SMNVEV (reference sequence). Trimming stripped 2 bases from V and 0 bases from J, with 13 bases between. CDR3 sequence: CASSLGIPGLNTEAFF. For the CDR3, the DNA is TGTGCCAGCAGTTTAGGGATACCGGGGCTGAACACTGAAGCTTTCTTT.

This clone was picked up a small number of times. The rearrangement uses TRBV29-1 and TRBJ1-2; D might be TRBD1 (5 bases). Trimming removed 5 bases at V and 3 bases at J, with 10 bases between. Looked up from germline, CDR1 is SQVTM and CDR2 is ANQGSEA. This CDR3 region has 12 residues. In DNA form, the CDR3 reads TGCAGCGTTCTTAGGGGCCACTATGGCTACACCTTC. Amino acids: CSVLRGHYGYTF.

The chain carries TRBV5-4 and TRBJ2-1, with D possibly TRBD1 on 5 matching bases. V was clipped by 0 bases and J by 7 bases, with 14 bases between them. From germline, CDR1 is SGHNT and CDR2 YYREEE (reference sequence). CDR3 length: 15 amino acids. The CDR3 bases are TGTGCCAGCAGCTTGGACAGGCCATCTCTTAATGAGCAGTTCTTC. Protein product: CASSLDRPSLNEQFF.

The V gene is TRBV3-1 (or the pseudogene TRBV3-2), the J gene TRBJ1-2; possible D gene TRBD1, 5 bases. CDR1 is LGHDT, CDR2 YNNKEL, per germline (reference sequence). Trimming stripped 4 bases from V and 4 bases from J, with 16 bases between. This CDR3 region has 15 residues. CDR3 sequence: CASSLGQGGAYGYTF. For the CDR3, the DNA is TGTGCCAGCAGCCTCGGGCAGGGAGGAGCCTATGGCTACACCTTC.

The V and J genes are TRBV7-2 and TRBJ1-2; 7 bases map to TRBD1. The CDR3 is 15 amino acids. Looked up from germline, CDR1 is SGHTA and CDR2 is FQGNSA. The junction had 9 bases not matched to a gene; V was cut back by 1 base and J by 7 bases. The CDR3 nucleotides read TGTGCCAGCAGCTTAGAGGCGGGACAGAGGGGTGGCTACACCTTC. The encoded protein is CASSLEAGQRGGYTF.

This rearrangement joins TRBV10-1 to TRBJ2-2, with D possibly TRBD2 on 6 matching bases. V was pared by 2 bases and J by 1 base, with 11 bases between. CDR1 WNHNN and CDR2 SYGVQD come from the germline V gene (reference sequence). The CDR3 runs 16 residues. CDR3 region: CASSEGLPGNTGELFF. For the CDR3, the DNA is TGCGCCAGCAGTGAGGGACTACCCGGGAACACCGGGGAGCTGTTTTTT.

The V call is TRBV29-1, the J call TRBJ1-1; no clear D gene. Germline V CDR1 and CDR2: SQVTM, ANQGSEA. The CDR3 is 13 residues long. Deletions cut 4 bases from V and 0 bases from J, with 9 bases between. The CDR3 loop reads CSVVKAMNTEAFF. The CDR3 coding sequence is TGCAGCGTTGTGAAGGCTATGAACACTGAAGCTTTCTTT.

The chain couples TRBV2 to TRBJ1-1; 10 positions agree with TRBD1. V shed 4 bases, J shed 8 bases, and the junction held 4 bases outside the gene matches. This CDR3 is 13 amino acids long. CDR1 is SNHLY and CDR2 is FYNNEI in the germline V gene. CDR3 nucleotide sequence: TGTGCCAGCAGTGTAGAGACAGGGGGCGAAGCTTTCTTT. Amino acid sequence: CASSVETGGEAFF.

In this sample, this clone turned up once. The chain links TRBV24-1 to TRBJ2-1; a weak D match, TRBD2 (6 bases). Trimming stripped 5 bases from V and 0 bases from J, with 13 bases between. Germline CDR1 reads KGHDR; CDR2 reads SFDVKD. This CDR3 comprises 16 residues. CDR3 in DNA: TGTGCCACCAGTGGGACCAGCGGGCCCTCCTACAATGAGCAGTTCTTC. Translating gives CATSGTSGPSYNEQFF.